The 15 T cell receptor beta chains given below trace back to one sample, sequenced in a study of T cells after yellow fever vaccination. TCRdb reanalysed the 5' RACE reads using MiXCR and keeps one entry per CDR3 protein. The sample lists approximately 140,000 distinct CDR3 sequences, 7% to 9% occurring once. The sequencing used CD4+ T cells sorted from PBMCs, collected 5 days after the yellow fever booster vaccination. These TCRs come from a man aged 25-45 years who received the YFV17D yellow fever vaccine.

The J gene is TRBJ2-2, the V gene TRBV19; D is ambiguous. This CDR3 is 12 amino acids long. Germline V gene lookup returns CDR1 LNHDA and CDR2 SQIVND (reference sequence). Trimming took 3 bases from V and 6 from J, leaving 5 bases between them. The CDR3 region is CASSIRSGELFF. Here the CDR3 DNA reads TGTGCCAGTAGTATCAGATCCGGGGAGCTGTTTTTT.

This clonotype was counted at least ten times. The CDR3 reads CASSSTSSSNSYEQYF. Written as DNA, the CDR3 is TGTGCCAGCAGTTCAACCTCGAGCAGCAACTCCTACGAGCAGTACTTC. The genes are TRBV12-3 or TRBV12-4 and TRBJ2-7; D gene uncertain. Trimming stripped 4 bases from V and 0 bases from J, with 16 bases between. This CDR3 is built from 16 residues.

This sequence joins TRBV14 and TRBJ1-1, with a weak D call TRBD1 (5 bases). Trimming stripped 4 bases from V and 0 bases from J, with 15 bases between. Looked up from germline, CDR1 is SGHDN and CDR2 is FVKESK. There are 16 residues in the CDR3. The CDR3 DNA is TGTGCCAGCAGCCCGCTCGGGGGGGTGCTGAACACTGAAGCTTTCTTT. Its protein is CASSPLGGVLNTEAFF.

The chain combines TRBV7-2 with TRBJ1-4, with a tentative D call TRBD1 (5 bases). CDR1 and CDR2 (germline): SGHTA, FQGNSA. This CDR3 contains 13 residues. V was clipped by 10 bases and J by 8 bases, with 17 bases between them. The CDR3 DNA reads as TGTGCCACCCAAGGACAAGCTACGGAAAAACTGTTTTTT. It encodes CATQGQATEKLFF.

This clonotype was counted ten times or more. V gene TRBV7-9 combines with J gene TRBJ2-1; D gene uncertain. The germline V gene encodes CDR1 SEHNR and CDR2 FQNEAQ (reference sequence). The V end lost 8 bases, the J end lost 0 bases, and 8 bases lay between the germline ends. CDR3 length: 13 residues. CDR3 in DNA: TGTGCCAGCGGACGTAGCTCCTACAATGAGCAGTTCTTC. Its protein is CASGRSSYNEQFF.

This rearrangement joins TRBV11-2 to TRBJ2-1, with TRBD2 matching 8 bases. V gave up 5 bases and J gave up 5 bases; unmatched junction bases: 8. CDR3 length: 15 amino acids. Per germline, CDR1 SGHAT and CDR2 FQNNGV. The CDR3 sequence is CASSPRGRKDNEQFF. The CDR3 DNA sequence: TGTGCCAGCAGCCCCCGCGGGAGGAAGGACAATGAGCAGTTCTTC.

This clonotype was recorded a few times. The chain recombines TRBV20-1 with TRBJ2-1; D gene uncertain. Between the trimmed V and J ends, which lost 7 bases and 9 bases, there was a span of 16 bases. The CDR3 spans 12 residues. Germline V CDR1 and CDR2: DFQATT, SNEGSKA (reference sequence). CDR3 in amino acids: CSGTPLFGEQFF. CDR3 bases: TGCAGTGGAACCCCCCTCTTCGGTGAGCAGTTCTTC.

Only a few counts were recorded for this clonotype. The chain is built from TRBV5-1 and TRBJ2-5, with TRBD2 matching over 9 bases. Germline trimming cut 4 bases from V and 5 bases from J; bases unmatched to any gene: 9. The CDR3 totals 15 residues. Germline CDR1 and CDR2: SGHRS and YFSETQ. The CDR3 DNA reads as TGCGCCAGCAGCGGGGGACTAGCAACAATGGAGACCCAGTACTTC. Encoded protein: CASSGGLATMETQYF.

This clonotype was recorded at least ten times. This chain links TRBV20-1 with TRBJ2-3; TRBD2 matches 13 bases. CDR3 length: 15 amino acids. The germline V gene encodes CDR1 DFQATT and CDR2 SNEGSKA (reference sequence). The J segment lost 4 bases and the V segment lost 6 bases, leaving 7 bases of the junction unmatched. The CDR3 protein is CSARPGTSGADTQYF. DNA for the CDR3: TGCAGTGCCCGCCCCGGGACTAGCGGGGCAGATACGCAGTATTTT.

The chain carries TRBV11-2 and TRBJ2-1; 7 nucleotides line up with TRBD2. This CDR3 has 16 residues. Trimming at V came to 5 bases and at J to 1 base, leaving 8 bases not matched to a gene. Germline V lookup: CDR1 SGHAT, CDR2 FQNNGV. The CDR3: CASSTRLAFSYNEQFF. The DNA for the CDR3 is TGTGCCAGCAGCACCCGACTAGCCTTTTCCTACAATGAGCAGTTCTTC.

This clonotype was observed many times. V is TRBV27 and J is TRBJ2-1; TRBD2 matches at 10 bases. The CDR3 is made up of 17 amino acids. The germline V gene encodes CDR1 MNHEY and CDR2 SMNVEV (reference sequence). Trimming cost V 2 bases and J 2 bases; bases outside gene matches: 6. CDR3 coding DNA: TGTGCCAGCAGTTTACGGGGCGGACTAGCGGCCTACAATGAGCAGTTCTTC. It codes for CASSLRGGLAAYNEQFF.

This clonotype was picked up many times. The rearrangement links TRBV5-1 to TRBJ1-1, with a tentative D call TRBD1 (5 bases). The CDR3 has 15 amino acids. Between the trimmed V and J ends, which lost 5 bases and 2 bases, there was a span of 16 bases. Germline-derived CDR1 and CDR2 are SGHRS and YFSETQ. The CDR3 DNA follows: TGCGCCAGCAGTGTTTTGGGGCGGGGAAACACTGAAGCTTTCTTT. Its protein is CASSVLGRGNTEAFF.

The chain joins TRBV25-1 to TRBJ1-1; D not certain. CDR3 size: 14 residues. Trimming stripped 2 bases from V and 4 bases from J, with 11 bases between. Per the germline V gene, CDR1 is MGHDK and CDR2 is SYGVNS. CDR3 protein: CASSELNVGTEAFF. The CDR3 bases are TGTGCCAGCAGTGAACTTAATGTCGGCACTGAAGCTTTCTTT.

This clonotype was observed many times. The CDR3, as DNA: TGCGCCAGCAGCTTTCTAGGGCTCCATGAGCAGTTCTTC. This encodes CASSFLGLHEQFF. The V gene is TRBV5-1, the J gene TRBJ2-1; D remains ambiguous. V shed 2 bases and J shed 8 bases, with 11 bases lying between them. Germline assignment: CDR1 SGHRS and CDR2 YFSETQ. This CDR3 contains 13 residues.

This clonotype was counted many times. The chain is built from TRBV5-1 and TRBJ2-7; no definite D call. The CDR3 has 13 residues. Trimming pared 4 bases from V and 1 base from J, leaving 9 bases between. Germline V gene lookup returns CDR1 SGHRS and CDR2 YFSETQ. The CDR3 is CASSPDTSYEQYF. CDR3 in DNA: TGCGCCAGCAGCCCCGACACTTCCTACGAGCAGTACTTC.